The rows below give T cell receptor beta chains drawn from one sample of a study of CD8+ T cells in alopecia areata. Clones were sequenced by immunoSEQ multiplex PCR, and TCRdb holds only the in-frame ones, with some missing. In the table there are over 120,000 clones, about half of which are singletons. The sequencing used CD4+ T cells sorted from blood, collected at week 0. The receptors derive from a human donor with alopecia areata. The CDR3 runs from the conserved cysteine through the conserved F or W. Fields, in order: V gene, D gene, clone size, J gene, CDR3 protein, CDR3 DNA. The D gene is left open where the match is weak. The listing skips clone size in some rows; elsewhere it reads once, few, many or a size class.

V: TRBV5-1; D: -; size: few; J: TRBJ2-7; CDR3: CASSLVTGAHEQYF; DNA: TGCGCCAGCAGCTTGGTAACGGGAGCTCACGAGCAGTACTTC
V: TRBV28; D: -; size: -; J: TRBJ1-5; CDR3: CASSPSGGNQPQHF; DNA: TGTGCCAGCAGTCCCTCCGGAGGGAATCAGCCCCAGCATTTT
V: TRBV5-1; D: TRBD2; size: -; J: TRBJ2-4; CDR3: CASSLMELAGNIQYF; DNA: TGCGCCAGCAGCTTGATGGAACTAGCGGGAAACATTCAGTACTTC
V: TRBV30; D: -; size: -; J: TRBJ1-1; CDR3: CAWSVRSGTEAFF; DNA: TGTGCCTGGAGTGTACGGAGTGGCACTGAAGCTTTCTTT
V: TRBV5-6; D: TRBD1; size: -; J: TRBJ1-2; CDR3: CASSLDRGNYGYTF; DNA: TGTGCCAGCAGCCTCGACAGGGGCAACTATGGCTACACCTTC
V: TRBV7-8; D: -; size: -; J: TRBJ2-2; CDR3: CAGVLANTGELFF; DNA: TGTGCCGGAGTTCTGGCGAACACCGGGGAGCTGTTTTTT
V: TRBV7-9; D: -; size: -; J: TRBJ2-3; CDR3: CASSFPGVADTQYF; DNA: TGTGCCAGCAGCTTTCCAGGGGTCGCAGATACGCAGTATTTT
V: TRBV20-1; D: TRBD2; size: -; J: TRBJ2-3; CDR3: CSAILAGVGYF; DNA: TGCAGTGCTATTCTAGCGGGGGTGGGGTATTTT
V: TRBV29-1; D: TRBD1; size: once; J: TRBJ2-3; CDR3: CSVDRGTADTQYF; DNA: TGCAGCGTCGACAGGGGTACCGCAGATACGCAGTATTTT
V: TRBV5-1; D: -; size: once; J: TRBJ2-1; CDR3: CASSLNPGPNEQFF; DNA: TGCGCCAGCAGCTTGAACCCCGGGCCAAATGAGCAGTTCTTC
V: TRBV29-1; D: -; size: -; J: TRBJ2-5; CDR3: CSVEVWPGRETQYF; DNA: TGCAGCGTTGAGGTTTGGCCAGGGCGAGAGACCCAGTACTTC
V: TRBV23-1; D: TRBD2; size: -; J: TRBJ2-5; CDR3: CASSQSGLENLGKETQYF; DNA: TGCGCCAGCAGTCAATCGGGACTAGAAAACCTTGGGAAAGAGACCCAGTACTTC
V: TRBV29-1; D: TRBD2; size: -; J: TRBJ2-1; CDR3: CSARQSGGLIEQFF; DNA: TGCAGCGCCCGCCAGAGCGGGGGGTTAATAGAGCAGTTCTTC
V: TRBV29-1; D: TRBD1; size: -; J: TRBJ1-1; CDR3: CSVADRGSWTEAFF; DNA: TGCAGCGTTGCCGACAGGGGAAGTTGGACTGAAGCTTTCTTT
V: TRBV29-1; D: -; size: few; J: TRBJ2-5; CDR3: CSVRGLGGETQYF; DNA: TGCAGCGTTCGAGGATTGGGGGGAGAGACCCAGTACTTC
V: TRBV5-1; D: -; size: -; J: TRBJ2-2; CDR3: CATQGPRDTGELFF; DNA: TGCGCCACCCAGGGTCCCCGGGACACCGGGGAGCTGTTTTTT
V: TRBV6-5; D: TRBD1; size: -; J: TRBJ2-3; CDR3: CASSYGGLDRADTQYF; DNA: TGTGCCAGCAGTTATGGGGGGCTGGACAGGGCAGATACGCAGTATTTT
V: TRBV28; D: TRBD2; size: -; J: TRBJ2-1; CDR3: CASSPGLAGAHEQFF; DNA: TGTGCCAGCAGCCCGGGACTAGCGGGAGCCCATGAGCAGTTCTTC
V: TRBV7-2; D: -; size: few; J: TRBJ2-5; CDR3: CASSLFAAGASQETQYF; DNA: TGTGCCAGCAGCTTATTCGCGGCCGGAGCTTCCCAGGAGACCCAGTACTTC
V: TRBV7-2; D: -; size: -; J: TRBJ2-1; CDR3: CASSFLSGLSYNEQFF; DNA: TGTGCCAGCAGCTTCCTATCGGGACTCTCCTACAATGAGCAGTTCTTC
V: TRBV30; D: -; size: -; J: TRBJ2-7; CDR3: CAWRSGRRRGYEQYF; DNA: TGTGCCTGGAGATCCGGGAGACGGCGGGGCTACGAGCAGTACTTC
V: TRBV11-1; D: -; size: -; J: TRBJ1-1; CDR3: CASTRGSGFTEAFF; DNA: TGTGCCAGCACTAGAGGGTCGGGTTTCACTGAAGCTTTCTTT
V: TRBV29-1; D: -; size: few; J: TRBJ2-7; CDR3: CSVDSAGGHEQYF; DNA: TGCAGCGTTGATTCGGCAGGGGGGCACGAGCAGTACTTC
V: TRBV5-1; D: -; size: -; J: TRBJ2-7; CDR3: CASSLAPRAYEQYF; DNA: TGCGCCAGCAGCTTGGCCCCGAGGGCCTACGAGCAGTACTTC
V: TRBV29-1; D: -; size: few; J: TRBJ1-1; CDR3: CSVSGRNQLMNTEAFF; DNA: TGCAGCGTCTCCGGACGGAACCAACTGATGAACACTGAAGCTTTCTTT
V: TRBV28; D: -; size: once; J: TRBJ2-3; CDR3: CASETGPRRNTQYF; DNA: TGTGCCAGCGAAACGGGCCCGAGGAGGAATACGCAGTATTTT
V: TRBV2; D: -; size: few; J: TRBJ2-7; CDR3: CASSSGQAFSYEQYF; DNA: TGTGCCAGCAGCTCGGGGCAGGCTTTCTCCTACGAGCAGTACTTC
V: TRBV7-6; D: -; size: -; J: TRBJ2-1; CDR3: CASSLAAANPSYNEQFF; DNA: TGTGCCAGCAGCTTAGCGGCGGCTAACCCCTCCTACAATGAGCAGTTCTTC
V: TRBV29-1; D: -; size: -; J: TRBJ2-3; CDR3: CSDESTDTQYF; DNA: TGCAGCGATGAAAGCACAGATACGCAGTATTTT
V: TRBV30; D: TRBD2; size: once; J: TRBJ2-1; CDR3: CAWSSGTNNEQFF; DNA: TGTGCCTGGAGTAGCGGGACGAACAATGAGCAGTTCTTC
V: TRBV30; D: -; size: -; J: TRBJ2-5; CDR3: CASYRVTETQYF; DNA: TGTGCCAGCTACAGGGTAACAGAGACCCAGTACTTC
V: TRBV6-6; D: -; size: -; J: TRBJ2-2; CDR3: CASSRSSPSNTGELFF; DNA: TGTGCCAGCAGCCGCTCATCTCCATCCAACACCGGGGAGCTGTTTTTT
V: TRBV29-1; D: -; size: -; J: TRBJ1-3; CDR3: CSVQHPGGTIYF; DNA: TGCAGCGTTCAACACCCCGGCGGCACCATATATTTT
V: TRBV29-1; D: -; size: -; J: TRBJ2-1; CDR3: CSVERLEQFF; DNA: TGCAGCGTTGAACGACTAGAGCAGTTCTTC
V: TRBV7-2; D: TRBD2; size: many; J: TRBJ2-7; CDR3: CASSFSGSRYEQYF; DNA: TGTGCCAGCAGCTTTAGCGGGAGTAGATACGAGCAGTACTTC
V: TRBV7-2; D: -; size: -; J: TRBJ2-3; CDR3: CASKTEATTDTQYF; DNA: TGTGCCAGCAAGACAGAGGCGACCACAGATACGCAGTATTTT